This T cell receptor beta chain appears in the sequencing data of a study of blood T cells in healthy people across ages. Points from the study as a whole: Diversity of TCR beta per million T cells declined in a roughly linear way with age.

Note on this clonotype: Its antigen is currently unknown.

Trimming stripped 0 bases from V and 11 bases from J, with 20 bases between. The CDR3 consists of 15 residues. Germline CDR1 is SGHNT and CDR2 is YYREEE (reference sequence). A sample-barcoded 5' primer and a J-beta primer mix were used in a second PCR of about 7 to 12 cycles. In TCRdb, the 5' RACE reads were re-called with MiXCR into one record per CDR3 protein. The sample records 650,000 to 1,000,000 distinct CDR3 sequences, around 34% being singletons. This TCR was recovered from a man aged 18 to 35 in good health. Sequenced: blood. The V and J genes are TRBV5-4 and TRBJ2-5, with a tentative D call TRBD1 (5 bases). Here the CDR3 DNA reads TGTGCCAGCAGCTTGGAGACAGCAACCTACAATGAGCAGTACTTC. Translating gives CASSLETATYNEQYF.